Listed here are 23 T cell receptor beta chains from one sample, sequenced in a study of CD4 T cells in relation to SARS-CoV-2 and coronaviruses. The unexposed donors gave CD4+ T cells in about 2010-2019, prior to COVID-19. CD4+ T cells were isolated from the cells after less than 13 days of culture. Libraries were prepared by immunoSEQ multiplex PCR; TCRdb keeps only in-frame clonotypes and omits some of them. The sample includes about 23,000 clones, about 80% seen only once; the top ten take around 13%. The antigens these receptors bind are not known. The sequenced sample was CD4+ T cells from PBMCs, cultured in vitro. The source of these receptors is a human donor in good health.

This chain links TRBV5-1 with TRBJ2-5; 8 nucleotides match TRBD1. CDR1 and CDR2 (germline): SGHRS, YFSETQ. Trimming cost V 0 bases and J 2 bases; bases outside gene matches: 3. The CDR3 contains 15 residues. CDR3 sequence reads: CASSLVQGAQETQYF. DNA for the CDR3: TGCGCCAGCAGCTTGGTTCAGGGGGCTCAAGAGACCCAGTACTTC.

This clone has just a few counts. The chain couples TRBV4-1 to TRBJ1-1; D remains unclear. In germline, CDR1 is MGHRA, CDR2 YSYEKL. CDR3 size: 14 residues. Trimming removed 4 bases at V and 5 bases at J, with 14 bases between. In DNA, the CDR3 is TGCGCCAGCAGCCTAACGTTGGGGTGGACTGAAGCTTTCTTT. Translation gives CASSLTLGWTEAFF.

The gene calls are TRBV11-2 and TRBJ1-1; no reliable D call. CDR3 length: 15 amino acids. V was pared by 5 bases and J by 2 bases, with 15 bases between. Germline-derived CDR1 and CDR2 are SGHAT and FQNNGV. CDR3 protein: CASSLLPHGNTEAFF. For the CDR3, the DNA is TGTGCCAGCAGCCTCCTTCCCCATGGAAACACTGAAGCTTTCTTT.

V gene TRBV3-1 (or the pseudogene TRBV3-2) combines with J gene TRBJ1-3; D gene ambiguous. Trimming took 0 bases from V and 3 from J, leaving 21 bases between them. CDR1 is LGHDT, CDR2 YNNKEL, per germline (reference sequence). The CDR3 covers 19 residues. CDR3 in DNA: TGTGCCAGCAGCCAAGATATCCCGGGGATATTGGCTGGTGGAAACACCATATATTTT. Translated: CASSQDIPGILAGGNTIYF.

This chain's CDR3 is CASSIYPSLQVAPETEAFF. For the CDR3, the DNA is TGTGCCAGTAGTATTTATCCCTCCTTACAGGTGGCCCCGGAGACTGAAGCTTTCTTT. The chain employs TRBV19 and TRBJ1-1, with D tentatively TRBD1 (5 bases). Germline loops: CDR1 LNHDA, CDR2 SQIVND (reference sequence). This CDR3 is built from 19 residues. Trimming shortened V by 3 bases and J by 5 bases, and 28 bases separated the two germline ends.

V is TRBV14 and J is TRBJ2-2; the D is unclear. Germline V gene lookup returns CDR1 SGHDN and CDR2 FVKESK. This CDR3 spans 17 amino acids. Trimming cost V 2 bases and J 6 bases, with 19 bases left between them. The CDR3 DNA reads TGTGCCAGCAGCCAACGGTCGTGGGGTATTGGGGCCGGGGAGCTGTTTTTT. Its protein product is CASSQRSWGIGAGELFF.

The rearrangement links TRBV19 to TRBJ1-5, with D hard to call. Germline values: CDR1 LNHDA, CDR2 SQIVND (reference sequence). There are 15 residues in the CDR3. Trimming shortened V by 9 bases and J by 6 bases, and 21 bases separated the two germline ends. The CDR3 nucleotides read TGTGCCAGCGTAGTTTCTTCGGCCCCGCTTCAGCCCCAGCATTTT. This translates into CASVVSSAPLQPQHF.

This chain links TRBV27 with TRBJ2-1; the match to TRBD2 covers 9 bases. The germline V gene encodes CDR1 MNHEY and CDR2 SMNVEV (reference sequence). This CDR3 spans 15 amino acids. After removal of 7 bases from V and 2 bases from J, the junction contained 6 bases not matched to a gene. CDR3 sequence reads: CASTTSSGTYNEQFF. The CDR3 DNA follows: TGTGCCAGCACCACCTCTAGCGGGACCTACAATGAGCAGTTCTTC.

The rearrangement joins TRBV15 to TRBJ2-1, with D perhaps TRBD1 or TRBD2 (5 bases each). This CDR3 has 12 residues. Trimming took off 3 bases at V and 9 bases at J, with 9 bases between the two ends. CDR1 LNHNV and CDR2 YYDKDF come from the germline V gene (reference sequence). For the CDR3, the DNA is TGTGCCACCAGCAGGGGGGATATTGAGCAGTTCTTC. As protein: CATSRGDIEQFF.

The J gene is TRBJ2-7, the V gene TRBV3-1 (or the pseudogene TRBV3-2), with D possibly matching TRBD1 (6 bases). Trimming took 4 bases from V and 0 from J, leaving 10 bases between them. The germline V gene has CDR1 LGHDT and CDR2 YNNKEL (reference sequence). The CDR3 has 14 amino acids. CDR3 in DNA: TGTGCCAGCAGCCGACAGGCCTCCTCCTACGAGCAGTACTTC. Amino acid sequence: CASSRQASSYEQYF.

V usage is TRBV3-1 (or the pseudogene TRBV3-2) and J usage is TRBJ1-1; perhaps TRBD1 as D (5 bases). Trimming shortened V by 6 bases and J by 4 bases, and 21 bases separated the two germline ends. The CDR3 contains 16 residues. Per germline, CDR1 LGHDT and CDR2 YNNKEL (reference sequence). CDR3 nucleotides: TGTGCCAGCAGGTTCGACGGGGGAGTAAAGGGCACTGAAGCTTTCTTT. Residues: CASRFDGGVKGTEAFF.

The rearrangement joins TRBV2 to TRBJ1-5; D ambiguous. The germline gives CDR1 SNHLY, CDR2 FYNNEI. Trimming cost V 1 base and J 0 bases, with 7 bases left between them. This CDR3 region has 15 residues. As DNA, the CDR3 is TGTGCCAGCAGTGAAGAGGGATATAGCAATCAGCCCCAGCATTTT. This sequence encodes CASSEEGYSNQPQHF.

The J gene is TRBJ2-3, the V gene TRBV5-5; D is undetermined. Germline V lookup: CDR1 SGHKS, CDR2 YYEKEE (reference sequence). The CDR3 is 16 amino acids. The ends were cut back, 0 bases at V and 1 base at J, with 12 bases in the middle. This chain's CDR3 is CASSLAQLSGTDTQYF. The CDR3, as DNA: TGTGCCAGCAGCTTGGCCCAGCTATCAGGCACAGATACGCAGTATTTT.

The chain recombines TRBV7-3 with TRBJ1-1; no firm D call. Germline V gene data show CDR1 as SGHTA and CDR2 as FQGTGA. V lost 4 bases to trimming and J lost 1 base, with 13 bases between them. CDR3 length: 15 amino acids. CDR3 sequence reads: CASSSHDTQNTEAFF. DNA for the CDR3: TGTGCCAGCAGCTCCCACGACACTCAGAACACTGAAGCTTTCTTT.

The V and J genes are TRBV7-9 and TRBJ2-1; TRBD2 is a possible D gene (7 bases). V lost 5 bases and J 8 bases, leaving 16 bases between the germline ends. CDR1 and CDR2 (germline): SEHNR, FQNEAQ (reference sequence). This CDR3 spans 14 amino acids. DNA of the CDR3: TGTGCCAGCAGCGTAAAGTTGGGGGGGCATGAGCAGTTCTTC. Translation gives CASSVKLGGHEQFF.

Here the CDR3 reads CASSPRQGKETEAFF. Here the CDR3 DNA reads TGCGCCAGCAGCCCCCGACAGGGAAAAGAGACTGAAGCTTTCTTT. This chain joins TRBV5-1 and TRBJ1-1, with 7 bases identical to TRBD1. The germline gives CDR1 SGHRS, CDR2 YFSETQ. The CDR3 extends over 15 amino acids. Losses at the gene ends were 4 bases for V and 5 bases for J; bases not matched to a gene: 11.

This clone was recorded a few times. The CDR3 is CATGQGRKGPTYEQYF. The CDR3 DNA reads as TGTGCCACAGGACAGGGAAGAAAGGGACCGACCTACGAGCAGTACTTC. The chain joins TRBV19 to TRBJ2-7, with 8 bases that match TRBD1. V lost 10 bases to trimming and J lost 2 bases; unmatched junction nucleotides: 16. Germline lookup yields CDR1 LNHDA and CDR2 SQIVND (reference sequence). The CDR3 contains 16 residues.

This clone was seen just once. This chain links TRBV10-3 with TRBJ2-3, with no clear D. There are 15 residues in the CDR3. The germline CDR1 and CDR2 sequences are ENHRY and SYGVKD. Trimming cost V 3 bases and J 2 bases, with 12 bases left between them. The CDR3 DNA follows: TGTGCCATCAGTGACGGCCGAAGCTACACAGATACGCAGTATTTT. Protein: CAISDGRSYTDTQYF.

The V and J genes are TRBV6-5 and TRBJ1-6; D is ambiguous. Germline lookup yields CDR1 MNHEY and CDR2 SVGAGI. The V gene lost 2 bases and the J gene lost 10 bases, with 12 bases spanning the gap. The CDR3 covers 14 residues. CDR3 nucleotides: TGTGCCAGCAGTTACGAAAGGGAGAGGTCACCCCTCCACTTT. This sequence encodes CASSYERERSPLHF.

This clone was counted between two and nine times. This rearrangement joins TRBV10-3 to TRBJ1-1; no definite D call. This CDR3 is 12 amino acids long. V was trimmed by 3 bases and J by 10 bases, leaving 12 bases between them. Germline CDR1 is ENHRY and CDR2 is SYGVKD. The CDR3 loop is CAISDPGYGAFF. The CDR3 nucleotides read TGTGCCATCAGTGACCCAGGTTACGGAGCTTTCTTT.

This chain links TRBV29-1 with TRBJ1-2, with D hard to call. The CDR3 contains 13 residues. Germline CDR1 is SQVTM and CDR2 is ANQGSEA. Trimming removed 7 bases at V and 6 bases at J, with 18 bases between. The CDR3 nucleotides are TGCAGCGCGCGGGCACCCCAACTAGATGGCTACACCTTC. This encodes CSARAPQLDGYTF.

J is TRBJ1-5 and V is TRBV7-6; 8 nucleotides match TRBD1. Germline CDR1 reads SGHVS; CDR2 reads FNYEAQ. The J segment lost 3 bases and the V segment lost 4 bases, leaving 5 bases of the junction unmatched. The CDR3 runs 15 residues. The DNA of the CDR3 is TGTGCCAGCAGCTCAGGACAGGGTCTCAATCAGCCCCAGCATTTT. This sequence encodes CASSSGQGLNQPQHF.

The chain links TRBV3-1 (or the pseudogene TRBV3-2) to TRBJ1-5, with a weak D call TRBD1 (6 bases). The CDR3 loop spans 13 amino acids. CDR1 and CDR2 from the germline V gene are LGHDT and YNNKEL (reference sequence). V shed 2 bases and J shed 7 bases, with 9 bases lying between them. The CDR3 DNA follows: TGTGCCAGCAGCCAAAACAGGGTGCAGCCCCAGCATTTT. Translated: CASSQNRVQPQHF.